The clone carrying this T cell receptor (beta chain) was recorded many times. The antigen is unknown. Each CDR3 protein gets one entry after TCRdb re-called the reads with MiXCR. The sample includes some 920,000 distinct CDR3 sequences, 31% of them seen just once. This sample was included in a study of T cell repertoires in cytomegalovirus infection. Overall study: Carrying CMV and the relevant HLA type showed in public TCR beta signatures.

The CDR3 is made up of 15 amino acids. Germline CDR1 is SGHVS and CDR2 is FNYEAQ. Germline trimming cut 11 bases from V and 2 bases from J; bases unmatched to any gene: 12. The chain combines TRBV7-6 with TRBJ2-3; TRBD2 agrees at 8 bases. The receptor was derived from a human donor in good health (CMV status not recorded). Some clones in this sample may be carry-over from other donors' samples. The source was cultured CD8+ T cells from PBMCs, collected from culture after CMV antigen stimulation. DNA of the CDR3: TGTGCCGGTAGCGCAATTAGCGGGATCACAGATACGCAGTATTTT. Translated: CAGSAISGITDTQYF.